The entry below gives a single TCR beta chain sequence along with its context. Generated by immunoSEQ multiplex PCR, the TCRdb table keeps only in-frame clones and is missing some. The data contain roughly 190,000 clones, roughly 92% of them singletons. V lost 6 bases to trimming and J lost 4 bases; unmatched junction nucleotides: 9. The CDR3 spans 17 residues. CDR1 is MNHEY and CDR2 is SMNVEV in the germline V gene (reference sequence). These data come from a study of blood T cell repertoires in COVID-19. Seattle's enrolled individuals joined amid active infection and were then monitored longitudinally.

This sequence originates from a man aged 30-40 years with COVID-19, enrolled during active disease. The sequencing sample was made of peripheral blood. The chain joins TRBV27 to TRBJ2-6; TRBD1 agrees at 10 bases. CDR3: CASSPGTGAGGANVLTF. The CDR3 DNA reads as TGTGCCAGCAGCCCCGGGACAGGGGCGGGGGGGGCCAACGTCCTGACTTTC.